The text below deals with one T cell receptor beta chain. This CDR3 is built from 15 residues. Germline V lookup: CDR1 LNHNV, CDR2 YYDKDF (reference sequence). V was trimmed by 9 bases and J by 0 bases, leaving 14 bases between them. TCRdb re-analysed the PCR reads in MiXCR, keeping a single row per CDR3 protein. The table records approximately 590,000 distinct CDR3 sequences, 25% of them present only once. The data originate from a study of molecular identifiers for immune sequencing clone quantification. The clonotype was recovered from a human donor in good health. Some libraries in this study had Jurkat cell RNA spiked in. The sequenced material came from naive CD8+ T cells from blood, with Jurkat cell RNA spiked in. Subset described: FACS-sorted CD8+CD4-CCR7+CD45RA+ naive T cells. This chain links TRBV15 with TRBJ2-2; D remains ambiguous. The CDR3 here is CATVVGDANTGELFF. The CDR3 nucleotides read TGTGCCACTGTCGTGGGTGACGCGAACACCGGGGAGCTGTTTTTT. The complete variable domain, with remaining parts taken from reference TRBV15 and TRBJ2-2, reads DAMVIQNPRYQVTQFGKPVTLSCSQTLNHNVMYWYQQKSSQAPKLLFHYYDKDFNNEADTPDNFQSRRPNTSFCFLDIRSPGLGDTAMYLCATVVGDANTGELFFGEGSRLTVL.